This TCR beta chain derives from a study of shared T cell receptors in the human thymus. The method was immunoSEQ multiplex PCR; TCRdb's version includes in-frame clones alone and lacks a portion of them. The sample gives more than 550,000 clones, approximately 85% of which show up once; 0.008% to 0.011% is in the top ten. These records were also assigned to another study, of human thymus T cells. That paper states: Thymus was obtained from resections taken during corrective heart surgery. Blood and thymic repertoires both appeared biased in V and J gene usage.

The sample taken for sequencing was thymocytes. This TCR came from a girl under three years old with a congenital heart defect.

CDR3 DNA: TGTGCCAGCAGTGTCGAGTATAGCAATCAGCCCCAGCATTTT. This codes for CASSVEYSNQPQHF. V usage is TRBV2 and J usage is TRBJ1-5; D is unclear. The germline CDR1 and CDR2 sequences are SNHLY and FYNNEI. This CDR3 has 14 residues. V was shortened by 4 bases and J by 0 bases, with 7 bases between the two germline ends.